This T cell receptor (beta chain) was recorded in a study of shared clonotypes between healthy human individuals. Study-wide results and caveats: Larger estimated richness was generally seen in naive subsets than in memory subsets. Incompleteness in sorted-subset sequencing, despite large depth, was shown by rarefaction.

Libraries were prepared by immunoSEQ multiplex PCR; TCRdb keeps only in-frame clonotypes and omits some of them. The repertoire holds roughly 640,000 clones, with around two thirds as singletons. This clone has just a few counts. The antigen remains undetermined. Source material: memory CD4+ T cells sorted from blood. Sample subset: CD45RA-negative fraction. This TCR was recovered from a woman younger than 45 in good health.

The CDR3 is CASTLDRPLMNTEAFF. The CDR3 nucleotides are TGTGCCAGCACCTTGGACAGACCCCTCATGAACACTGAAGCTTTCTTT. The gene calls are TRBV6-6 and TRBJ1-1, with D perhaps TRBD1 (6 bases). Germline V gives CDR1 MNHNY, CDR2 SVGAGI (reference sequence). The CDR3 covers 16 residues. With 7 bases removed from V and 0 bases from J, the gap between germline ends came to 18 bases.